Below are 27 T cell receptor beta chains sequenced from a single sample in a study of T-cell memory formation after mild COVID-19. TCRdb reprocessed the 5' RACE reads via MiXCR and lists one record per CDR3 protein. The table records about 82,000 distinct CDR3 sequences, more than 13% of them present only once. Sample: PBMCs or a T cell subset sorted from them (not recorded which). Receptors originate from a man aged 18 to 35 who had mild COVID-19 (a few samples of this study predate the infection). Cell type and time point are not known.

Concerning this clonotype: A much larger clone differs by one base, so this may be a read error. The rearrangement links TRBV7-9 to TRBJ1-1, with D perhaps matching TRBD1 (6 bases). This CDR3 comprises 13 residues. CDR1 is SEHNR and CDR2 is FQNEAQ in the germline V gene (reference sequence). Here the CDR3 DNA reads TGTGCCAGCAGGTTAGGGGGGAACACTGAAGCTTTCTTT. Its translation: CASRLGGNTEAFF.

This chain links TRBV20-1 with TRBJ2-7; a possible D gene is TRBD2 (6 bases). Germline CDR1 DFQATT, CDR2 SNEGSKA (reference sequence). This CDR3 region has 13 residues. Trimming took 0 bases from V and 5 from J, leaving 11 bases between them. CDR3: CSAREAGSHEQYV. CDR3 sequence (DNA): TGCAGTGCTAGAGAGGCGGGGAGCCACGAGCAGTACGTC.

The J gene is TRBJ2-7, the V gene TRBV6-5; 9 bases line up with TRBD2. Germline V gene sequence: CDR1 MNHEY, CDR2 SVGAGI. With 5 bases clipped from V and 2 bases from J, the junction kept 7 bases outside the gene matches. This CDR3 is built from 15 residues. The CDR3 nucleotides are TGTGCCAGCAGTCCCCGGACTAGCGCAACCTACGAGCAGTACGTC. It yields the protein CASSPRTSATYEQYV.

In this sample, this clonotype turned up a few times. This chain joins TRBV29-1 and TRBJ2-2; D may be TRBD1 (6 bases). CDR3 length equals 13 residues. V lost 7 bases and J lost 0, with 9 bases in between. The V gene's germline CDR1 is SQVTM and CDR2 ANQGSEA. The CDR3 region has the DNA TGCAGCGCAGGGGATGCGAACACCGGGGAGCTGTTTTTT. Protein sequence: CSAGDANTGELFF.

This clonotype came up many times. V usage is TRBV5-1 and J usage is TRBJ2-1, with 7 nucleotides matching TRBD1. With V trimmed by 1 base and J by 7 bases, 8 bases remained unmatched. Germline-derived CDR1 and CDR2 are SGHRS and YFSETQ. This CDR3 region has 15 residues. The CDR3 nucleotides are TGCGCCAGCAGCTTGCAAGACAGGGCCTCGAATGAGCAGTTCTTC. Translating gives CASSLQDRASNEQFF.

J is TRBJ2-7 and V is TRBV7-6; the D call may be TRBD1 or TRBD2 (6 bases each). From germline, CDR1 is SGHVS and CDR2 FNYEAQ. The CDR3 is 14 amino acids. V lost 3 bases and J 2 bases, leaving 11 bases between the germline ends. The CDR3 DNA reads as TGTGCCAGCAGCTTGAACAGGGAGGCCTACGAGCAGTACGTC. Translation: CASSLNREAYEQYV.

The J gene is TRBJ1-4, the V gene TRBV5-5; D remains ambiguous. The V gene's germline CDR1 is SGHKS and CDR2 YYEKEE (reference sequence). V lost 0 bases and J lost 5, with 5 bases in between. CDR3 size: 13 residues. CDR3 region: CASSLALNEKLFF. The DNA of the CDR3 is TGTGCCAGCAGCTTGGCCTTAAATGAAAAACTGTTTTTT.

In its sample, this clonotype was seen many times. This rearrangement joins TRBV10-3 to TRBJ1-1; 7 bases agree with TRBD1. Trimming cost V 4 bases and J 0 bases; bases outside gene matches: 11. This CDR3 has 17 amino acids. Germline loops: CDR1 ENHRY, CDR2 SYGVKD. The CDR3 nucleotides are TGTGCCATCAGTGGACATTCGGACAGGCGACTGAACACTGAAGCTTTCTTT. Amino acids: CAISGHSDRRLNTEAFF.

This clonotype was observed a handful of times. V and J are TRBV4-1 and TRBJ2-4, with D perhaps TRBD2 (8 bases). CDR1 is MGHRA, CDR2 YSYEKL, per germline. The CDR3 is made up of 15 amino acids. V gave up 6 bases and J gave up 9 bases, with 21 bases separating them. The chain's CDR3 is CASSHGTAGRGIQYF. CDR3 nucleotide sequence: TGCGCCAGCAGTCACGGGACAGCCGGGAGGGGCATTCAGTACTTC.

This clonotype was seen many times. The V and J genes are TRBV19 and TRBJ2-5, with 8 bases fitting TRBD1. Unmatched junction bases numbered 19, after V lost 6 bases and J lost 4 bases. The germline V gene has CDR1 LNHDA and CDR2 SQIVND (reference sequence). The CDR3 runs to 18 residues. CDR3: CASSQGQGRKEVRETQYF. The CDR3 DNA sequence: TGTGCCAGTAGCCAAGGACAGGGACGCAAAGAAGTCCGAGAGACCCAGTACTTC.

The J gene is TRBJ2-1, the V gene TRBV21-1. TRBV21-1 is noted as a pseudogene. The CDR3 length is 15 residues. CDR3 loop: CASSKSLAAYNEQFF. The CDR3 DNA follows: TGTGCCAGCAGCAAATCCTTAGCGGCCTACAATGAGCAGTTCTTC.

The V call is TRBV21-1, the J call TRBJ2-7; TRBD1 is the table's D call, not checked against the DNA. TRBV21-1 is a recognized pseudogene. The CDR3 length is 13 residues. The CDR3 region has the DNA TGTGCCAGCAGCCGGCGGGGGCCCTACGAGCAGTACTTC. Encoded protein: CASSRRGPYEQYF.

CDR3 coding DNA: TGTGCCAGCAGTGTTTGGGGACAGGGGTTCTTCTTC. The encoded protein is CASSVWGQGFFF. This chain connects TRBV6-1 to TRBJ2-1, with 10 bases fitting TRBD1. CDR3 length equals 12 residues. Germline V gives CDR1 MNHNS, CDR2 SASEGT. J lost 16 bases, V lost 4 bases, and 7 bases had no gene match.

This clonotype was seen a few times. DNA for the CDR3: TGCAGCGTTGAATGGTATCAAGAGACCCAGTACTTC. Protein: CSVEWYQETQYF. The chain combines TRBV29-1 with TRBJ2-5; D is unresolved. Trimming took off 2 bases at V and 2 bases at J, with 6 bases between the two ends. The V gene's germline CDR1 is SQVTM and CDR2 ANQGSEA. This CDR3 contains 12 residues. Filled out from reference TRBV29-1 and TRBJ2-5, the complete variable domain reads SAVISQKPSRDICQRGTSLTIQCQVDSQVTMMFWYRQQPGQSLTLIATANQGSEATYESGFVIDKFPISRPNLTFSTLTVSNMSPEDSSIYLCSVEWYQETQYFGPGTRLLVL.

In DNA, the CDR3 is TGTGCCAGCAGCCGGATTCAGGCTAGCGGGGCACAAGAGACCCAGTACTTC. Its protein product is CASSRIQASGAQETQYF. The rearrangement joins TRBV11-2 to TRBJ2-5, with TRBD2 matching over 9 bases. The CDR3 has 17 amino acids. Germline V lookup: CDR1 SGHAT, CDR2 FQNNGV. The ends lost 5 bases at V and 2 bases at J; junction bases unmatched: 12.

This clonotype was recorded at least ten times. The rearrangement links TRBV4-2 to TRBJ2-1; 10 bases match TRBD2. The germline CDR1 and CDR2 sequences are LGHNA and YNFKEQ. Losses at the gene ends were 1 base for V and 9 bases for J; bases not matched to a gene: 9. The CDR3 is made up of 16 amino acids. CDR3 nucleotides: TGTGCCAGCAGCCAAGGAGCGGGGGGGCAGGTGGGTGAGCAGTTCTTC. This gives the protein CASSQGAGGQVGEQFF.

J is TRBJ2-3 and V is TRBV10-3, with a possible D match to TRBD1 (6 bases). This CDR3 spans 13 amino acids. V lost 8 bases and J lost 1, with 10 bases in between. Germline V gives CDR1 ENHRY, CDR2 SYGVKD. The CDR3 nucleotides read TGTGCCATCGGGACAACTCGCACAGATACGCAGTATTTT. It specifies CAIGTTRTDTQYF.

This rearrangement joins TRBV11-1 to TRBJ2-7; 9 bases are shared with TRBD2. The CDR3 loop spans 15 amino acids. Germline trimming cut 5 bases from V and 3 bases from J; bases unmatched to any gene: 8. CDR1 SGHAT and CDR2 FQDESV come from the germline V gene (reference sequence). The CDR3 coding sequence is TGTGCCAGCAGCCCCAGCGGGGGGACCCTCTACGAGCAGTACTTC. Amino acid sequence: CASSPSGGTLYEQYF. Full variable domain (outside the CDR3, taken from reference TRBV11-1 and TRBJ2-7): EAEVAQSPRYKITEKSQAVAFWCDPISGHATLYWYRQILGQGPELLVQFQDESVVDDSQLPKDRFSAERLKGVDSTLKIQPAELGDSAMYLCASSPSGGTLYEQYFGPGTRLTVT.

The chain combines TRBV7-9 with TRBJ2-1; D is uncertain. The CDR3 contains 14 residues. The V end was cut by 6 bases, the J end by 3 bases, with 12 bases between. From germline, CDR1 is SEHNR and CDR2 FQNEAQ (reference sequence). CDR3 bases: TGTGCCAGCAGTCCTATTCCGGGCTACAATGAGCAGTTCTTC. As protein: CASSPIPGYNEQFF.

This clonotype was found a few times. The gene calls are TRBV7-2 and TRBJ2-7; TRBD1 agrees at 7 bases. There are 16 residues in the CDR3. Germline-derived CDR1 and CDR2 are SGHTA and FQGNSA. J gave up 7 bases and V 0 bases, and 12 bases lay outside the gene matches. This CDR3 is CASSLALAGGVREQYF. The CDR3 DNA sequence: TGTGCCAGCAGCTTAGCGTTGGCAGGGGGTGTGAGGGAGCAGTACTTC. Full variable domain (missing parts from reference TRBV7-2 and TRBJ2-7): GAGVSQSPSNKVTEKGKDVELRCDPISGHTALYWYRQSLGQGLEFLIYFQGNSAPDKSGLPSDRFSAERTGGSVSTLTIQRTQQEDSAVYLCASSLALAGGVREQYFGPGTRLTVT.

J is TRBJ1-2 and V is TRBV29-1; D is unresolved. This CDR3 has 10 amino acids. Germline assignment: CDR1 SQVTM and CDR2 ANQGSEA. V was clipped by 8 bases and J by 4 bases, with 8 bases between them. CDR3 sequence reads: CSPPSYGYTF. The CDR3 region has the DNA TGCAGCCCCCCCTCCTATGGCTACACCTTC.

This chain joins TRBV24-1 and TRBJ2-3; D call uncertain. CDR1 is KGHDR, CDR2 SFDVKD, per germline. V lost 6 bases and J lost 4, with 7 bases in between. This CDR3 region has 12 residues. The CDR3 bases are TGTGCCACCAGTTTCGGCGCAGATACGCAGTATTTT. Protein product: CATSFGADTQYF.

The sample holds many counts of this clonotype. The chain uses TRBV9 and TRBJ1-6; no clear D. The ends were cut back, 0 bases at V and 6 bases at J, with 7 bases in the middle. CDR1 is SGDLS and CDR2 is YYNGEE in the germline V gene. There are 14 residues in the CDR3. The CDR3 nucleotides read TGTGCCAGCAGCGTAGGGCTTTTTAATTCACCCCTCCACTTT. This gives the protein CASSVGLFNSPLHF. The full variable domain, rest sourced from reference TRBV9 and TRBJ1-6, is DSGVTQTPKHLITATGQRVTLRCSPRSGDLSVYWYQQSLDQGLQFLIQYYNGEERAKGNILERFSAQQFPDLHSELNLSSLELGDSALYFCASSVGLFNSPLHFGNGTRLTVT.

This clonotype was found a few times. The CDR3 DNA sequence: TGTGCCAGCAGCTTACCAGGGAACACCGGGGAGCTGTTTTTT. Residues: CASSLPGNTGELFF. The V and J genes are TRBV7-6 and TRBJ2-2, with unresolved D. V lost 2 bases and J 1 base, leaving 5 bases between the germline ends. The CDR3 length is 14 residues. Germline V gene data show CDR1 as SGHVS and CDR2 as FNYEAQ.

On this clonotype: A much larger clone lies a single base off, so this may be a read error. V gene TRBV7-2 combines with J gene TRBJ2-2; TRBD1 might be the D (5 bases). CDR1 and CDR2 (germline): SGHTA, FQGNSA. Trimming left V 5 bases short and J 7 bases short, with 17 bases between. This CDR3 has 15 residues. The CDR3 spells CASSDRQTDNGELFF. The CDR3 nucleotides are TGTGCCAGCAGCGACCGCCAGACAGACAACGGGGAGCTGTTTTTT.

This clonotype was counted between two and nine times. The chain uses TRBV12-3 or TRBV12-4 and TRBJ1-5; D might be TRBD1 (5 bases). Trimming left V 6 bases short and J 5 bases short, with 14 bases between. CDR3 length: 14 amino acids. The CDR3 nucleotides read TGTGCCAGCAGCGGACTCGGGGGGGATCAGCCCCAGCATTTT. This codes for CASSGLGGDQPQHF.

This clonotype was counted a few times. This sequence joins TRBV7-9 and TRBJ2-2; TRBD2 matches 11 bases. With 4 bases clipped from V and 2 bases from J, the junction kept 3 bases outside the gene matches. The CDR3 has 16 residues. Germline assignment: CDR1 SEHNR and CDR2 FQNEAQ (reference sequence). CDR3 sequence: CASSSSGGQNTGELFF. CDR3 sequence (DNA): TGTGCCAGCAGCTCTAGCGGGGGGCAAAACACCGGGGAGCTGTTTTTT.